This entry describes one T cell receptor beta chain. The trim removed 5 bases at V and 13 bases at J, leaving 16 bases unmatched. This CDR3 has 14 amino acids. The germline gives CDR1 KGHSH, CDR2 LQKENI. The data derive from a study of blood T cell repertoires in COVID-19. Study in general: PBMCs, B-cell-depleted T cells, or T cells provided the cDNA or gDNA that made up the material.

Methods used by the authors: For nucleated cells, counts were estimated from reference gene primer amplification. Profiled with immunoSEQ multiplex PCR; TCRdb holds only in-frame clones, not every one. For V, J and clone size, that table is used; D and trimming come from the DNA. The profile shows 100,000 or so clones, over 75% of them singletons. The clonotype originates from a man in his 70s with active or convalescent COVID-19. This chain uses TRBV18 with TRBJ1-1; 7 nucleotides align to TRBD1. The sample was peripheral blood. In DNA, the CDR3 is TGTGCCAGCTCAACCGGGACAGCCAACAGATTAAGTTTCTTT. This codes for CASSTGTANRLSFF. The full variable domain, completed using reference TRBV18 and TRBJ1-1, is NAGVMQNPRHLVRRRGQEARLRCSPMKGHSHVYWYRQLPEEGLKFMVYLQKENIIDESGMPKERFSAEFPKEGPSILRIQQVVRGDSAAYFCASSTGTANRLSFFGQGTRLTVV.